What follows are 2 T cell receptor beta chains derived from one specimen sequenced in a study of blood T cells in healthy people across ages. Together with a sample-barcoded 5' primer, a J-beta primer mix was included in a second PCR lasting about 6 to 11 cycles. TCRdb recomputed calls from the 5' RACE reads with MiXCR, one row per CDR3 protein. The data hold 650,000 to 900,000 distinct CDR3 sequences, with approximately 67% observed a single time. The sequencing input was blood. The receptor set was obtained from a man younger than 45 in good health.

This rearrangement joins TRBV2 to TRBJ2-4; 7 nucleotides line up with TRBD2. J gave up 13 bases and V 10 bases, and 13 bases lay outside the gene matches. The CDR3 runs 12 residues. CDR1 is SNHLY, CDR2 FYNNEI, per germline. The CDR3 sequence: CATQAGEREQYF. In DNA form, the CDR3 reads TGTGCCACTCAGGCGGGGGAAAGGGAGCAGTACTTC.

The J gene is TRBJ2-5, the V gene TRBV10-3, with 13 bases matching TRBD2. The CDR3 is 15 amino acids. With V trimmed by 3 bases and J by 5 bases, 3 bases remained unmatched. Germline values: CDR1 ENHRY, CDR2 SYGVKD. CDR3 protein: CAISEGLAGVETQYF. CDR3 nucleotides: TGTGCCATCAGTGAAGGACTAGCGGGGGTCGAGACCCAGTACTTC.